This T cell receptor (beta chain) was recorded in a study of early stage breast cancer tumors (dated by TCRdb to 2016 to 2017). Regarding the complete study: Of the roughly 17 invasive breast tumors, roughly 12 were found to be estrogen receptor-positive, progesterone receptor-positive and HER2-negative. About 70% of the 12 ER+/PR+/HER2- tumors were invasive ductal carcinomas, while the other four were invasive lobular carcinomas. On average, each sample had about 9.9-fold read coverage. The samples as a whole yielded 2 million to 3 million detected templates, corresponding to fewer than 1.4 million unique clonotypes.

CDR1 and CDR2 are read off the germline V gene as MDHEN and SYDVKM. The junction shows trimming of 2 bases on V and 5 bases on J, plus 1 base between the germline ends. From the cysteine through the phenylalanine, the CDR3 covers 11 amino acids. The read is trimmed to its CDR3 DNA, 33 bases read in frame from base 1. Beyond this particular receptor, the publication reports: Repertoires from blood resembled normal breast more closely than tumor, and using blood as a reference for each tissue separated tumor from normal in about 85% of the 16 patients. The small cohort size prevented analysis by tumor subtype. Chain pairing and functional markers such as CD4, CD8 and FOXP3 were not captured by bulk genomic DNA sequencing of unsorted cells. Enriched TCRB sequences shared across patients were mostly commonly generated sequences, unlikely to play an important role in the tumor microenvironment. Compared with adjacent normal breast tissue, tumors had 2.5 to 3-fold higher T cell density and higher clonality.

Every sample was amplified as two independent genomic DNA replicates, using approximately 550 ng for blood and approximately 1.5 ug for tumor or normal breast. TCRB sequencing of genomic DNA was carried out with the ImmunoSeq Intro kit according to the manufacturer's instructions. The multiplex PCR ran for 30 to 35 cycles using proprietary primers and spike-in control sequences for absolute quantification. Single-end 150-bp reads were used to sequence an 87-bp fragment spanning the CDR3 plus the flanking V and J genes. Each lane of an Illumina MiSeq using version 3.0 chemistry carried seven multiplexed samples, with two replicates per sample. Regarding the original processing steps: The vendor's proprietary pipeline handled the raw data processing, merging both replicates into a single result for each sample. Clonotypes were defined as productive rearrangements sharing the V-gene family, CDR3 amino acid sequence and J-gene segment. To compute clonality, the normalized Shannon entropy (Pielou evenness) of TCRB abundances was subtracted from 1. T cell density was estimated as total templates divided by the number of input cells, with the number of input cells inferred from the DNA input amount. Total repertoire diversity and clonality were estimated with Recon using default parameters. Clonotypes with over 0.1% abundance in tumor and at least 32-fold higher abundance in tumor than in normal breast were defined as tumor-enriched. Drawn from immuneACCESS, this table holds only the in-frame rearrangements with V and J called that TCRdb kept. Clones are partly lost; checked studies trace under half to an unresolved V gene and leave the rest unexplained. D and trimming were read from the DNA, whereas the V and J calls and clone size are those reported in that table. Counted in this sample were some 4,500 clones; around two thirds of them appeared once. The top ten constitute roughly 18% of the sample.

In the case of this clone: It lacks a known antigen. The input lacks base qualities; no much larger clone sits a single base away.

Dicing about 17-50 mg of tumor tissue typically produced more than 2.5 ug of DNA. The study profiled bulk TCR beta-chain repertoires in matched peripheral blood, tumor and adjacent normal breast tissue taken from approximately 15 patients with early-stage breast cancer. Following resection, visually identified tumor tissue was excised and transferred into prechilled RNAlater. Tumor tissue (about 19-55 mg) was diced and then homogenized with a TissueLyser II in RLTplus buffer containing beta-mercaptoethanol and antifoaming agent. Genomic DNA was extracted with the Qiagen AllPrep DNA/RNA Mini kit. This chain joins TRBV28 to TRBJ1-5, with an unclear D gene assignment. The origin of this receptor is a person between 50 and 60 years old with breast cancer. Specimen: breast tumor tissue. The bases read TGTGCCAGCAGTTTAGATCAGCCCCAGCATTTT. Translated, this gives CASSLDQPQHF.